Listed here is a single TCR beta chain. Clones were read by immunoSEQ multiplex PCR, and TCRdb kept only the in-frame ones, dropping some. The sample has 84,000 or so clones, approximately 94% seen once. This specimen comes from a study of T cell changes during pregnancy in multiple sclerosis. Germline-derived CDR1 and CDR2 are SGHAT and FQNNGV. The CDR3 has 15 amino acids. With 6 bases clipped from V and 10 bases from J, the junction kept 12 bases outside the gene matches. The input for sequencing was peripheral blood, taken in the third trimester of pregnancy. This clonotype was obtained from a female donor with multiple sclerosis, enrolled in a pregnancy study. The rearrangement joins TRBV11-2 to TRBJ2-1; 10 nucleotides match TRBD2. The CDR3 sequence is CASRQRSGGAGEQFF. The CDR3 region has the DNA TGTGCCAGCAGACAAAGGAGCGGGGGGGCGGGGGAGCAGTTCTTC.